This note documents a single T cell receptor (beta chain) sequence. This CDR3 is also generated by other DNA sequences in the sample. TCRdb keeps only in-frame clones here, not all; method: immunoSEQ multiplex PCR. There are over 50,000 clones in the sample; approximately 84% occur only once, and about 14% lies in the top ten. The sample is drawn from a study of blood T cell repertoires in COVID-19. Overall study context: From T cells, B-cell-depleted T cells, or PBMCs came the material, which was cDNA or gDNA.

Trimming pared 2 bases from V and 3 bases from J, leaving 6 bases between. The CDR3 totals 13 residues. Germline lookup yields CDR1 SGHTA and CDR2 FQGTGA. This TCR was sampled from a human donor in a cohort sampled during active COVID-19. This chain joins TRBV7-3 and TRBJ2-3; D is undetermined. Sequenced sample: peripheral blood. CDR3 residues: CASSLGATDTQYF. For the CDR3, the DNA is TGTGCCAGCAGCTTAGGAGCGACAGATACGCAGTATTTT.